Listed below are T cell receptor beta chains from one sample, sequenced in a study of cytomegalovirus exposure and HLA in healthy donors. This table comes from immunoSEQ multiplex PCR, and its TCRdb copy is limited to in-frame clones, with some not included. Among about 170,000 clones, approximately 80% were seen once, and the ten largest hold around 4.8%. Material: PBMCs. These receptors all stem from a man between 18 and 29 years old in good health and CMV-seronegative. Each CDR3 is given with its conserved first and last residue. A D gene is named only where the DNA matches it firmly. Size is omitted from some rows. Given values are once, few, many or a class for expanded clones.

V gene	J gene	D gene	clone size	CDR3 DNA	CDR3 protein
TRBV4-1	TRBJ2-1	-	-	TGCGCCAGCAGCCAAGTACACGGGTCGTCCTACAATGAGCAGTTCTTC	CASSQVHGSSYNEQFF
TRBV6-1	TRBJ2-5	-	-	TGTGCCAGCAATGGTGACAGCCAAGAGACCCAGTACTTC	CASNGDSQETQYF
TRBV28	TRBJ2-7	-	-	TGTGCCAGCAGTCACCGAACTACTCTCGAGCAGTACTTC	CASSHRTTLEQYF
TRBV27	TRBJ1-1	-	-	TGTGCCAGCAGTTCGCGGGGCTACACTGAAGCTTTCTTT	CASSSRGYTEAFF
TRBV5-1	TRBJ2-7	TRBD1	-	TGCGCCAGCAGCTTATATCTGACAGGGCCCTCCTACGAGCAGTACTTC	CASSLYLTGPSYEQYF
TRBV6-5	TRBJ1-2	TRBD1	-	TGTGCCAGCAGTTACTTCGGACAGGGTTACAGTGGCTACACCTTC	CASSYFGQGYSGYTF
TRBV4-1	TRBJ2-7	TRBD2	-	TGCGCCAGCAGCCAGAGCGGGAGCTACGAGCAGTACTTC	CASSQSGSYEQYF
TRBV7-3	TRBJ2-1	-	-	TGTGCCAGCAGCCGTGGGGGGAGCTCCTACAATGAGCAGTTCTTC	CASSRGGSSYNEQFF
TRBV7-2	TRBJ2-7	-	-	TGTGCCAGCAGAACCGACAGGACCCAGCAGTACTTC	CASRTDRTQQYF
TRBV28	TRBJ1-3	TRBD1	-	TGTGCCAGCAGTTTTATTGCCAAAGGGGGCCGCGGAAACACCATATATTTT	CASSFIAKGGRGNTIYF
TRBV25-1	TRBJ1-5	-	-	TGTGCCAGCAGTGGATTAAGGCAGGGTGGAGGCAATCAGCCCCAGCATTTT	CASSGLRQGGGNQPQHF
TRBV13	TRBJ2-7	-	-	TGTGCCAGCAGCACCCCAGAGGGCAGGGGCGAGCAGTACTTC	CASSTPEGRGEQYF
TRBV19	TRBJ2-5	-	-	TGTGCCAGTAGTATGGGTCCAGGCCAAGAGACCCAGTACTTC	CASSMGPGQETQYF
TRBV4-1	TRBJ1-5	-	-	TGCGCCAGCAGCCAAGGATTATTAGCTGTTCGGAGCAATCAGCCCCAGCATTTT	CASSQGLLAVRSNQPQHF
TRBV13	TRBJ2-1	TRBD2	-	TGTGCCAGCAGCTCTCTAGGCGGGGGGGGATACAATGAGCAGTTCTTC	CASSSLGGGGYNEQFF
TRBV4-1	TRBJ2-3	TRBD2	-	TGCGCCAGCAGCCTCCTCCCAGGGGTAGCGGGGTACACAGATACGCAGTATTTT	CASSLLPGVAGYTDTQYF
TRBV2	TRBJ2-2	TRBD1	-	TGTGCCAGCAGGGACAGGGTGAGCACCGGGGAGCTGTTTTTT	CASRDRVSTGELFF
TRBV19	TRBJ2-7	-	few	TGTGCCAGTAGTCCTAACCCCGGGTACGAGCAGTACTTC	CASSPNPGYEQYF
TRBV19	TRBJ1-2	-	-	TGTGCCAGTAGTATAGGCTCCGGCAGGGCTAAGGGCTACACCTTC	CASSIGSGRAKGYTF
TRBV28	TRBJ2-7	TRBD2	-	TGTGCCAGCACTCCGGGGGGGACTTTCCTTTACGAGCAGTACTTC	CASTPGGTFLYEQYF
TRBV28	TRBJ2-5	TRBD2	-	TGTGCCAGCAGTTTCATCGTCCGGCGGGAGGGGAGACAGACCCAGTACTTC	CASSFIVRREGRQTQYF
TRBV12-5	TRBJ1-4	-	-	TGTGCTAGTGGTTTGGCGGGGGAAAAACTGTTTTTT	CASGLAGEKLFF
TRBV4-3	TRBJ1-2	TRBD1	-	TGCGCCAGCAGCCAAAAGCCGGTGCTTGGGACAGATGGCTACACCTTC	CASSQKPVLGTDGYTF
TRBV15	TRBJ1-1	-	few	TGTGCCACCAGCAGGGGGCTGGTCACTGAAGCTTTCTTT	CATSRGLVTEAFF
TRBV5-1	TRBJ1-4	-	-	TGCGCCAGCAGCTCGACAGGATTTAATGAAAAACTGTTTTTT	CASSSTGFNEKLFF
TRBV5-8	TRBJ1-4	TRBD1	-	TGTGCCAGCAGCTTGGGCAGGGGGCGGACTAATGAAAAACTGTTTTTT	CASSLGRGRTNEKLFF
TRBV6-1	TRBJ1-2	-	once	TGTGCCAGCAGTGAACTAAGCGCGGACTATGGCTACACCTTC	CASSELSADYGYTF
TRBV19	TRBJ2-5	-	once	TGTGCCAGTAGTATTTCGGAGACCCAGTACTTC	CASSISETQYF
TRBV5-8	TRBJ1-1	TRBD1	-	TGTGCCAGCAGTCCCAGGGGGACTGAAGCTTTCTTT	CASSPRGTEAFF
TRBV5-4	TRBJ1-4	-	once	TGTGCCAGCAGCTTTTCCCCCTCCCCGGAAAAACTGTTTTTT	CASSFSPSPEKLFF
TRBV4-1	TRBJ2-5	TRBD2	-	TGCGCCAGCAGCCAAGTAGGACTAGCCGTACAAGAGACCCAGTACTTC	CASSQVGLAVQETQYF
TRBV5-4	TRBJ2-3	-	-	TGTGCCAGCACGAAGACTCCTAGCACAGATACGCAGTATTTT	CASTKTPSTDTQYF
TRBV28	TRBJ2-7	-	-	TGTGCCAGCAGTTTGGGGGCTACTAGCTCCTACGAGCAGTACTTC	CASSLGATSSYEQYF
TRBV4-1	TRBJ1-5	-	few	TGCGCCAGCAGCCCACCTTTTGGCGCCGGGAGCAATCAGCCCCAGCATTTT	CASSPPFGAGSNQPQHF
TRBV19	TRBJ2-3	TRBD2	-	TGTGCCAGTAGACCATCAACCGGGACTAGCGGAGTCACAGATACGCAGTATTTT	CASRPSTGTSGVTDTQYF
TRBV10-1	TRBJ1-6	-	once	TGCGCCAGCAAAACGCAGGGGCGTCCGCATAAAACTAATTCACCCCTCCACTTT	CASKTQGRPHKTNSPLHF
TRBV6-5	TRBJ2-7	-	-	TGTGCCAGCAGTTCCCCCGGGGGCGAGCAGTACTTC	CASSSPGGEQYF
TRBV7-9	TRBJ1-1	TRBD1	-	TGTGCCAGCAGCTCCAACCGGGACAGGGCCCCCCAGGGGACTGAAGCTTTCTTT	CASSSNRDRAPQGTEAFF
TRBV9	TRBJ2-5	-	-	TGTGCCAGCAGCGTAGGCCTAGCTGGGGAGACCCAGTACTTC	CASSVGLAGETQYF
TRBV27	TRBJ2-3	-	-	TGTGCCAGCAGTTTATCCCCCCTCACAGATACGCAGTATTTT	CASSLSPLTDTQYF
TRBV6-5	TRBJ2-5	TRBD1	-	TGTGCCAGCAGTTTGATCGGGACAGGGTCAGAGACCCAGTACTTC	CASSLIGTGSETQYF
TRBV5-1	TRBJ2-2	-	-	TGCGCCAGCAGCTGGACCGGGGAGCTGTTTTTT	CASSWTGELFF
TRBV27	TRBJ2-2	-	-	TGTGCCAGCAGTTCCTACACCGGGGAGCTGTTTTTT	CASSSYTGELFF
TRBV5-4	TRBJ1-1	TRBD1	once	TGTGCCAGCAGACTACCGGGACAGGCGAGTGAAGCTTTCTTT	CASRLPGQASEAFF
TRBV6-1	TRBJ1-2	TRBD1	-	TGTGCCACCCGACAGGGGGCAATTCGCTATGGCTACACCTTC	CATRQGAIRYGYTF
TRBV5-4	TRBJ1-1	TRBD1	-	TGTGCCAGCAGAAGAACACCCGGGACAGGGGACTTGCCTGAAGCTTTCTTT	CASRRTPGTGDLPEAFF
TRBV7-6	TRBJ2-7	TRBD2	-	TGTGCCAGCAGCTTATTAGCGGGAGGGCCTCCCAACGAGCAGTACTTC	CASSLLAGGPPNEQYF
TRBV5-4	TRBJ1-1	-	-	TGTGCCAGCAGGGCAGAAACACTACACACTGAAGCTTTCTTT	CASRAETLHTEAFF
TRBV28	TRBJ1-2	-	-	TGTGCCAGCAGTTTATCAGGGGTCTACGGCTACACCTTC	CASSLSGVYGYTF
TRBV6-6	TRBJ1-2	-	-	TGTGCCAGCAGGGAGGACTATGGCTACACCTTC	CASREDYGYTF